Following are 25 T cell receptor beta chains from one sample sequenced in a study of lymphopenia after photon versus proton radiotherapy (dated by TCRdb to between 2018 and 2021). The library came from the immunoSEQ multiplex PCR assay. The source is immuneACCESS, and TCRdb retained only in-frame sequences with V and J called. Part of the clones is not carried over; for the studies checked, unresolved V genes explain less than half of this, and the remainder is unexplained. The sample table holds roughly 49,000 clones, of which roughly 90% were seen once. The ten biggest clones cover about 20% of the sample. The sequencing used peripheral blood, collected from a patient treated with photon-based radiotherapy. The receptor set was obtained from a woman aged 40 to 50 with cholangiocarcinoma.

This clone occurred once. This chain connects TRBV15 to TRBJ1-2; TRBD1 matches 11 bases. The CDR3 totals 14 residues. Trimming at V came to 6 bases and at J to 7 bases, leaving 7 bases not matched to a gene. Germline lookup yields CDR1 LNHNV and CDR2 YYDKDF (reference sequence). The chain's CDR3 is CATSQDRGRGGYTF. The CDR3 coding sequence is TGTGCCACCAGTCAGGACAGGGGGCGCGGTGGCTACACCTTC. Full variable domain (outside the CDR3, taken from reference TRBV15 and TRBJ1-2): DAMVIQNPRYQVTQFGKPVTLSCSQTLNHNVMYWYQQKSSQAPKLLFHYYDKDFNNEADTPDNFQSRRPNTSFCFLDIRSPGLGDTAMYLCATSQDRGRGGYTFGSGTRLTVV.

This chain links TRBV6-6 with TRBJ2-2; D is undetermined. V was shortened by 2 bases and J by 10 bases, with 5 bases between the two germline ends. The CDR3 totals 11 residues. Per germline, CDR1 MNHNY and CDR2 SVGAGI (reference sequence). The CDR3 region has the DNA TGTGCCAGCAGTTACGTCGAGGAGCTGTTTTTT. This gives the protein CASSYVEELFF.

This clone was counted a few times. The chain joins TRBV9 to TRBJ2-1, with D unclear. Per germline, CDR1 SGDLS and CDR2 YYNGEE. This CDR3 has 12 residues. V lost 0 bases to trimming and J lost 8 bases, with 6 bases between them. CDR3 loop: CASSVGDDEQFF. The CDR3 coding sequence is TGTGCCAGCAGCGTAGGGGATGATGAGCAGTTCTTC.

CDR3 DNA: TGTGCCAGCAGCCCGGGGACAGTAAAACCCTACGAGCAGTACTTC. Translating it yields CASSPGTVKPYEQYF. This rearrangement joins TRBV5-4 to TRBJ2-7; 7 bases are shared with TRBD1. The germline V gene has CDR1 SGHNT and CDR2 YYREEE (reference sequence). The CDR3 length is 15 residues. V shed 4 bases and J 2 bases; nucleotides not matched to a gene: 9.

This chain joins TRBV19 and TRBJ2-1; 10 positions match TRBD1. Germline CDR1 LNHDA, CDR2 SQIVND (reference sequence). This CDR3 comprises 13 residues. Losses at the gene ends were 1 base for V and 12 bases for J; bases not matched to a gene: 3. The CDR3 reads CASSIGDRGSQFF. The CDR3 DNA reads as TGTGCCAGTAGTATAGGGGACAGGGGTTCGCAGTTCTTC.

The J gene is TRBJ1-2, the V gene TRBV28; 9 nucleotides align to TRBD1. Germline V gives CDR1 MDHEN, CDR2 SYDVKM. The CDR3 is 17 amino acids. V was clipped by 5 bases and J by 3 bases; unmatched bases: 13. The CDR3 nucleotides are TGTGCCAGCAGTACCTACTGGGCAAGGACAGGGGACTATGGCTACACCTTC. Translation: CASSTYWARTGDYGYTF.

The J gene is TRBJ2-7, the V gene TRBV6-6, with 13 bases aligning to TRBD2. V was clipped by 7 bases and J by 2 bases; unmatched bases: 5. The germline V gene has CDR1 MNHNY and CDR2 SVGAGI (reference sequence). The CDR3 runs 15 residues. In nucleotides, the CDR3 is TGTGCCAGCAACACCGGACTAGCGGGAGCCTACGAGCAGTACTTC. This codes for CASNTGLAGAYEQYF.

This clone was picked up one time. The chain combines TRBV27 with TRBJ1-5, with D possibly matching TRBD1 (5 bases). Trimming took 0 bases from V and 5 from J, leaving 17 bases between them. Germline CDR1 MNHEY, CDR2 SMNVEV (reference sequence). This CDR3 spans 17 amino acids. The CDR3 nucleotides are TGTGCCAGCAGTTTATCCCCTCTGACGGGGCGGCATCAGCCCCAGCATTTT. It yields the protein CASSLSPLTGRHQPQHF.

This rearrangement joins TRBV30 to TRBJ2-7; no definite D call. Germline loops: CDR1 GTSNPN, CDR2 SVGIG (reference sequence). The CDR3 spans 12 residues. Trimming took 1 base from V and 1 from J, leaving 5 bases between them. The CDR3 DNA is TGTGCCTGGAGTGCCCTTTCCTACGAGCAGTACTTC. As protein: CAWSALSYEQYF.

The rearrangement joins TRBV7-8 to TRBJ1-5, with 8 bases lining up with TRBD1. J was trimmed by 0 bases and V by 2 bases; bases with no gene match: 9. The CDR3 is 18 amino acids. CDR1 is SGHVS and CDR2 is FQNEAQ in the germline V gene. In DNA, the CDR3 is TGTGCCAGCAGCTTAATGGGGACAGGTGGGAATAGCAATCAGCCCCAGCATTTT. It encodes CASSLMGTGGNSNQPQHF.

The V and J genes are TRBV10-1 and TRBJ1-2; no reliable D call. The germline V and J ends were trimmed by 0 bases and 2 bases, with 13 bases remaining between them. Per germline, CDR1 WNHNN and CDR2 SYGVQD (reference sequence). This CDR3 is 16 amino acids long. CDR3 coding DNA: TGCGCCAGCAGTGAGTCGAAGAATCCTAAGAACTATGGCTACACCTTC. Its translation: CASSESKNPKNYGYTF.

The gene calls are TRBV2 and TRBJ2-7; no definite D call. CDR3 length equals 15 residues. The V end lost 4 bases, the J end lost 3 bases, and 16 bases lay between the germline ends. CDR1 and CDR2 (germline): SNHLY, FYNNEI. The CDR3 DNA reads TGTGCCAGCAGTGTGGTGATAGCAGCTTACTACGAGCAGTACTTC. Translated, it gives CASSVVIAAYYEQYF.

The rearrangement joins TRBV19 to TRBJ1-1, with D maybe TRBD1 (5 bases). Trimming stripped 5 bases from V and 1 base from J, with 17 bases between. Germline V CDR1 and CDR2: LNHDA, SQIVND (reference sequence). CDR3 length: 16 residues. The CDR3 spells CASSPSFRGGNTEAFF. Written as DNA, the CDR3 is TGTGCCAGTAGTCCCTCCTTTCGCGGGGGGAACACTGAAGCTTTCTTT.

The J gene is TRBJ1-4, the V gene TRBV5-1, with D possibly being TRBD1 (6 bases). V gave up 5 bases and J gave up 5 bases, with 16 bases separating them. Germline CDR1 SGHRS, CDR2 YFSETQ. This CDR3 has 15 amino acids. CDR3 residues: CASRLTRGRNEKLFF. In DNA, the CDR3 is TGCGCCAGCAGACTGACGAGGGGGAGAAATGAAAAACTGTTTTTT.

The chain links TRBV5-4 to TRBJ2-1, with D unclear. This CDR3 has 16 residues. Germline-derived CDR1 and CDR2 are SGHNT and YYREEE (reference sequence). Trimming pared 4 bases from V and 7 bases from J, leaving 21 bases between. The CDR3 spells CASSLPLGSLGNEQFF. The CDR3 DNA reads as TGTGCCAGCAGCCTACCACTCGGCTCTCTGGGAAATGAGCAGTTCTTC.

The chain has TRBV19 and TRBJ2-5; D perhaps matches TRBD2 (6 bases). Matching the DNA end better, TRBJ2-7 makes the J call doubtful. CDR3 length: 15 residues. Germline V gene data show CDR1 as LNHDA and CDR2 as SQIVND (reference sequence). DNA of the CDR3: TGTGCCAGTAGTATCCTACCCGGCGGGAACTACGAGCAGTACTTC. Its translation: CASSILPGGNYEQYF.

The chain joins TRBV18 to TRBJ1-5; D is uncertain. Trimming shortened V by 3 bases and J by 7 bases, and 13 bases separated the two germline ends. The CDR3 runs 14 residues. Per the germline V gene, CDR1 is KGHSH and CDR2 is LQKENI. The CDR3 loop reads CASSPSRVWQPQHF. DNA of the CDR3: TGTGCCAGCTCACCCTCGAGGGTTTGGCAGCCCCAGCATTTT.

V usage is TRBV5-4 and J usage is TRBJ2-3; 12 bases match TRBD2. Germline trimming cut 4 bases from V and 1 base from J; bases unmatched to any gene: 10. CDR1 SGHNT and CDR2 YYREEE come from the germline V gene (reference sequence). The CDR3 totals 18 residues. This CDR3 is CASSRMSRTSGGTDTQYF. As DNA, the CDR3 is TGTGCCAGCAGCCGGATGAGTCGGACTAGCGGGGGCACAGATACGCAGTATTTT.

The chain links TRBV15 to TRBJ1-1, with D possibly matching TRBD1 (5 bases). The CDR3 spans 14 residues. CDR1 and CDR2 (germline): LNHNV, YYDKDF (reference sequence). V was shortened by 5 bases and J by 2 bases, with 12 bases between the two germline ends. CDR3: CATSRLQGNTEAFF. In DNA form, the CDR3 reads TGTGCCACCAGCCGCCTTCAGGGAAACACTGAAGCTTTCTTT.

The chain links TRBV10-2 to TRBJ1-1; D gene uncertain. There are 15 residues in the CDR3. The V end lost 2 bases, the J end lost 1 base, and 11 bases lay between the germline ends. Germline loops: CDR1 WSHSY, CDR2 SAAADI. Here the CDR3 reads CASSERPGRNTEAFF. DNA of the CDR3: TGCGCCAGCAGTGAGAGACCCGGGAGGAACACTGAAGCTTTCTTT.

This chain uses TRBV27 with TRBJ2-1; D remains ambiguous. Deletions cut 6 bases from V and 14 bases from J, with 14 bases between. Germline CDR1 and CDR2: MNHEY and SMNVEV (reference sequence). CDR3 length equals 11 residues. In DNA, the CDR3 is TGTGCCAGCAGAAAATCAGATTTGGAGTTCTTC. Protein product: CASRKSDLEFF.

The chain recombines TRBV18 with TRBJ1-2; D ambiguous. Germline V gene sequence: CDR1 KGHSH, CDR2 LQKENI. V dropped 1 base and J dropped 8 bases, with 11 bases sitting between them. CDR3 length equals 13 residues. CDR3 sequence: CASSPQPERGYTF. CDR3 coding DNA: TGTGCCAGCTCACCACAGCCGGAGAGGGGCTACACCTTC.

This clone was detected only a few times. The rearrangement joins TRBV11-2 to TRBJ2-1; the D gene is possibly TRBD1 (6 bases). The CDR3 is 15 residues long. In germline, CDR1 is SGHAT, CDR2 FQNNGV. V was pared by 3 bases and J by 4 bases, with 13 bases between. In nucleotides, the CDR3 is TGTGCCAGCAGCTTGGGAACGGACAGTTACAATGAGCAGTTCTTC. The encoded protein is CASSLGTDSYNEQFF.

A few counts support this clone. The chain links TRBV5-1 to TRBJ2-7; D ambiguous. V was pared by 3 bases and J by 3 bases, with 10 bases between. This CDR3 is 13 amino acids long. Per the germline V gene, CDR1 is SGHRS and CDR2 is YFSETQ. DNA of the CDR3: TGCGCCAGCAGCTCCTTTGGCGGCTACGAGCAGTACTTC. Translated: CASSSFGGYEQYF.

This clone has only one observation. The gene calls are TRBV11-2 and TRBJ2-7; possibly TRBD2 for D (6 bases). This CDR3 spans 12 amino acids. V shed 7 bases and J shed 7 bases, with 14 bases lying between them. Germline V CDR1 and CDR2: SGHAT, FQNNGV. The CDR3 sequence: CASTDGGGEQYF. DNA of the CDR3: TGTGCCAGCACTGACGGAGGAGGGGAGCAGTACTTC.